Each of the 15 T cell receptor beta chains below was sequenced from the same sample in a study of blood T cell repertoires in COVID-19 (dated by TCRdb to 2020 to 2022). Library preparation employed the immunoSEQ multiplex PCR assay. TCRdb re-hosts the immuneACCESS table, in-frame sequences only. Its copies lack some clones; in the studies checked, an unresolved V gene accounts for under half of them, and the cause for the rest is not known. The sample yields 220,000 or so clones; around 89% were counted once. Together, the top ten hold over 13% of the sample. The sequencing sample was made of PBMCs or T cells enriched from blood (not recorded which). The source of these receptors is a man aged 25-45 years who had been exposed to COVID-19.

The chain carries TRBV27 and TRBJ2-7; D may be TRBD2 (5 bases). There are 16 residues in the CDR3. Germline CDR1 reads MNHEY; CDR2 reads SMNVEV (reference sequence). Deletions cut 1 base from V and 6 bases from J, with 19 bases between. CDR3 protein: CASSLYRESPKSEQYF. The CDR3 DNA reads TGTGCCAGCAGTTTATATAGGGAGTCCCCTAAGAGCGAGCAGTACTTC.

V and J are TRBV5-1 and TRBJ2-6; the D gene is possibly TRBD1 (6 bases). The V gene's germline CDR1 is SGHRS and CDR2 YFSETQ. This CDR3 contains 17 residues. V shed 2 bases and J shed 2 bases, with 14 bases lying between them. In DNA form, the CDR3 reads TGCGCCAGCAGCTTAGTACAGGGTTGGGCTGGGGCCAACGTCCTGACTTTC. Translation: CASSLVQGWAGANVLTF.

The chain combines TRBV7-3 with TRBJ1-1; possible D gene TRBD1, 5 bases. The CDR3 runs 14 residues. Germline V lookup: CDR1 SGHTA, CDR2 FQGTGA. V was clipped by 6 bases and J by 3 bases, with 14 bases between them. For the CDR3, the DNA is TGTGCCAGCAGAATCAGGGCAACAGACACTGAAGCTTTCTTT. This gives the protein CASRIRATDTEAFF. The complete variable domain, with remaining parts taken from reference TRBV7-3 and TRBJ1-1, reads GAGVSQTPSNKVTEKGKYVELRCDPISGHTALYWYRQSLGQGPEFLIYFQGTGAADDSGLPNDRFFAVRPEGSVSTLKIQRTERGDSAVYLCASRIRATDTEAFFGQGTRLTVV.

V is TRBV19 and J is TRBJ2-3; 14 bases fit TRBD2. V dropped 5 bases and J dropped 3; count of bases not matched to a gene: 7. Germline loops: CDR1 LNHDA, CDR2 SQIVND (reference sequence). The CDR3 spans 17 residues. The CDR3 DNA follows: TGTGCCAGTAGTTTCCCGCGGACTAGCGGGGGGACAGATACGCAGTATTTT. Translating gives CASSFPRTSGGTDTQYF.

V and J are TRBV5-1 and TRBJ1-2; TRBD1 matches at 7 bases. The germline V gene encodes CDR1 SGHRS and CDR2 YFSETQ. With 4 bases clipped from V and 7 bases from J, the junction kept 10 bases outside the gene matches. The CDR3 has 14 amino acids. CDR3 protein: CASSLGQAEGGYTF. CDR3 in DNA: TGCGCCAGCAGCCTAGGACAGGCAGAGGGTGGCTACACCTTC. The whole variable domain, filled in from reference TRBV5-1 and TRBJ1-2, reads KAGVTQTPRYLIKTRGQQVTLSCSPISGHRSVSWYQQTPGQGLQFLFEYFSETQRNKGNFPGRFSGRQFSNSRSEMNVSTLELGDSALYLCASSLGQAEGGYTFGSGTRLTVV.

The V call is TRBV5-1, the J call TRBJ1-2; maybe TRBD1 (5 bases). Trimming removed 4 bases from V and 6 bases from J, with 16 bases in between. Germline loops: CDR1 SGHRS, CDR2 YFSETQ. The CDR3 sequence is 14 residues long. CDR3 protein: CASSLTGGVDGYTF. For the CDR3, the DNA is TGCGCCAGCAGCCTTACCGGGGGAGTTGATGGCTACACCTTC.

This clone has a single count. CDR3 bases: TGCGCCAGCAGCTTGCAAGGGGACACTGAAGCTTTCTTT. Protein sequence: CASSLQGDTEAFF. This chain uses TRBV5-1 with TRBJ1-1, with D perhaps TRBD1 (5 bases). Germline CDR1 is SGHRS and CDR2 is YFSETQ. The V end lost 1 base, the J end lost 3 bases, and 7 bases lay between the germline ends. The CDR3 is 13 residues long. The full variable domain, rest sourced from reference TRBV5-1 and TRBJ1-1, is KAGVTQTPRYLIKTRGQQVTLSCSPISGHRSVSWYQQTPGQGLQFLFEYFSETQRNKGNFPGRFSGRQFSNSRSEMNVSTLELGDSALYLCASSLQGDTEAFFGQGTRLTVV.

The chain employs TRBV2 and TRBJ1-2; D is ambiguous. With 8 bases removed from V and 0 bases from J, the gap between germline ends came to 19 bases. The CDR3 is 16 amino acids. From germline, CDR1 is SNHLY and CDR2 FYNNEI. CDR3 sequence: CASSRFLRYTNYGYTF. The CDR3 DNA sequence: TGTGCCAGCTCTCGGTTCCTCAGGTATACTAACTATGGCTACACCTTC.

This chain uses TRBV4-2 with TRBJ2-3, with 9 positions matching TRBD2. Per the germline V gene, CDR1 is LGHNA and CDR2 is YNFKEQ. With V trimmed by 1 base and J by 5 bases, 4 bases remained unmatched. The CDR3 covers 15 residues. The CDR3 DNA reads TGTGCCAGCAGCCAAGGCGGGGGGGCCGTAGATACGCAGTATTTT. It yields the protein CASSQGGGAVDTQYF.

CDR3 DNA: TGCGCCAGCAGTTTGGACAGGGGCACTGAAGCTTTCTTT. This encodes CASSLDRGTEAFF. The rearrangement links TRBV10-1 to TRBJ1-1; 9 nucleotides match TRBD1. The CDR3 runs to 13 residues. J lost 4 bases, V lost 5 bases, and 2 bases had no gene match. The V gene's germline CDR1 is WNHNN and CDR2 SYGVQD (reference sequence).

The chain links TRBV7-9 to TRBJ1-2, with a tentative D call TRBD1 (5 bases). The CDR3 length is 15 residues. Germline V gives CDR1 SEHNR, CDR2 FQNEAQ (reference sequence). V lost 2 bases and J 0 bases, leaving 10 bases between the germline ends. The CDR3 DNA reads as TGTGCCAGCAGCTTAAGGGCAGGGACTAACTATGGCTACACCTTC. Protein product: CASSLRAGTNYGYTF.

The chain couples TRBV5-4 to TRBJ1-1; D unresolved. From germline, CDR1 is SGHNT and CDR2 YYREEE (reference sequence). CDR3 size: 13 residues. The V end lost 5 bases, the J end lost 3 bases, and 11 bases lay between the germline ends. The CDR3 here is CASSSALDTEAFF. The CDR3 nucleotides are TGTGCCAGCAGTTCCGCACTGGACACTGAAGCTTTCTTT.

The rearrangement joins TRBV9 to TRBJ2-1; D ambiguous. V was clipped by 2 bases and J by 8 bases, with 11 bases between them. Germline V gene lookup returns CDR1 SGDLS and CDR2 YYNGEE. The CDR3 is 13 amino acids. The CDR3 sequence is CASSVHDFYEQFF. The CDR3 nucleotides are TGTGCCAGCAGCGTCCACGACTTTTATGAGCAGTTCTTC.

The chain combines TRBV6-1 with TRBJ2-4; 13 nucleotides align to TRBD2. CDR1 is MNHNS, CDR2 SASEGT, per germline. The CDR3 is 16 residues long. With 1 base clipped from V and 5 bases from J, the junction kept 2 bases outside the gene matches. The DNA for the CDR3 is TGTGCCAGCAGTGAAGGCGGACTAGCGGGGGAAAACATTCAGTACTTC. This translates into CASSEGGLAGENIQYF.

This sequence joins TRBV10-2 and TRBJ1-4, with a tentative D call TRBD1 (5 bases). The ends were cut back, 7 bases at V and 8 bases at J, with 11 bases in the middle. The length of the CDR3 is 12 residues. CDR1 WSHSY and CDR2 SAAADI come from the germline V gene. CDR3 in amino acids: CASTTGSEKLFF. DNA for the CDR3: TGCGCCAGCACCACAGGTAGCGAAAAACTGTTTTTT.